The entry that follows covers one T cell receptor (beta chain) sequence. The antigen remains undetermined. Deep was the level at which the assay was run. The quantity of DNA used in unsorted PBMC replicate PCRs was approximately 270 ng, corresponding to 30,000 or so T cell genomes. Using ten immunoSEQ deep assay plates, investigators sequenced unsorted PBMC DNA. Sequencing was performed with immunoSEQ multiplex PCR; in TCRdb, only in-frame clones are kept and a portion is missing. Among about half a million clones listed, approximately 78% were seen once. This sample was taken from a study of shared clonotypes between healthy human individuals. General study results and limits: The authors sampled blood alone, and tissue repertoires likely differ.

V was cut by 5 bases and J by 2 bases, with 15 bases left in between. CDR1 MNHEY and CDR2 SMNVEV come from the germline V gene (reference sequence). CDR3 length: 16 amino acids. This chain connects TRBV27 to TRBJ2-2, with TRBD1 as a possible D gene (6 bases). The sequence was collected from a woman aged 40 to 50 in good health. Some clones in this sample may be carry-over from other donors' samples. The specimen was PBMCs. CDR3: CASSTPGHDNTGELFF. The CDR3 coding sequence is TGTGCCAGCAGTACGCCGGGACACGACAACACCGGGGAGCTGTTTTTT.